The following is a TCR beta chain sequence with its context. Sequencing was performed with immunoSEQ multiplex PCR; in TCRdb, only in-frame clones are kept and a portion is missing. Found here are about 130,000 clones, about nine tenths of them singletons; the top ten hold 2.5%. The data were taken from a study of control samples from healthy donors and cancer patients. The clonotype originates from a man between 18 and 35 years old in good health. Sequencing input: blood.

CDR3 DNA sequence: TGTGCCAGCACTTCGAACACCGGGGAGCTGTTTTTT. It specifies CASTSNTGELFF. The J gene is TRBJ2-2, the V gene TRBV6-6; D not resolved. The CDR3 contains 12 residues. V lost 7 bases, J lost 0 bases, and 3 bases lay in between. Germline assignment: CDR1 MNHNY and CDR2 SVGAGI (reference sequence).